This T cell receptor beta chain derives from a study of shared clonotypes between healthy human individuals. Clones were sequenced by immunoSEQ multiplex PCR, and TCRdb holds only the in-frame ones, with some missing. The data show 1.4 million or so clones, 98% seen once. The CDR3 contains 14 residues. Germline CDR1 and CDR2: SGHRS and YFSETQ. V was pared by 7 bases and J by 6 bases, with 8 bases of the junction left unmatched. The receptor was derived from a man aged 25-45 years in good health. The sequenced sample was naive CD4+ T cells sorted from blood. Documented subset: CD45RA+ positively selected. V usage is TRBV5-1 and J usage is TRBJ1-4; the match to TRBD1 covers 8 bases. CDR3 protein: CASGSGQDHEKLFF. The CDR3 DNA is TGCGCCAGCGGGTCGGGACAGGACCATGAAAAACTGTTTTTT. Full variable domain (missing parts from reference TRBV5-1 and TRBJ1-4): KAGVTQTPRYLIKTRGQQVTLSCSPISGHRSVSWYQQTPGQGLQFLFEYFSETQRNKGNFPGRFSGRQFSNSRSEMNVSTLELGDSALYLCASGSGQDHEKLFFGSGTQLSVL.